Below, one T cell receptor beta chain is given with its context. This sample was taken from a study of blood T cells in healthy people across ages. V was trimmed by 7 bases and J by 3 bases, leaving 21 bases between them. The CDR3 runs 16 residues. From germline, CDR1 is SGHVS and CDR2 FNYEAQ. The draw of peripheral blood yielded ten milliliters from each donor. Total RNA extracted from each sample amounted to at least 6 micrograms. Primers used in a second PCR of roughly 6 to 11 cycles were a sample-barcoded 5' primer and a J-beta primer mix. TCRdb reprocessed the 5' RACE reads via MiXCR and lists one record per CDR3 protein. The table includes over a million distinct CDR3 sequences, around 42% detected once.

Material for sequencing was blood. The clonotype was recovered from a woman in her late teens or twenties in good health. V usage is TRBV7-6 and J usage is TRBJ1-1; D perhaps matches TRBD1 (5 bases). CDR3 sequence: CASIPGPSGGYTEAFF. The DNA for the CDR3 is TGTGCCAGCATCCCGGGGCCGTCTGGGGGGTACACTGAAGCTTTCTTT.